This T cell receptor (beta chain) was recovered during a study of T cell responses to AZD1222 COVID-19 vaccine. Broader study findings: The sample set comprised mostly white British donors with more females, and clonal diversity was possibly underestimated. After two AZD1222 doses, spike-specific TCR breadth and depth rose versus day 0. Within unmutated variant regions lay the reported targets of nearly half of spike-specific TCRs.

CDR3 length: 14 amino acids. Germline trimming cut 7 bases from V and 7 bases from J; bases unmatched to any gene: 12. CDR1 and CDR2 (germline): MNHEY, SMNVEV (reference sequence). Profiled with immunoSEQ multiplex PCR; TCRdb holds only in-frame clones, not every one. The repertoire has just over 80,000 clones, 85% to 90% of them found once; the top ten carry 5% to 6%. This clone was found once. Its antigen remains unidentified. Sequenced here: peripheral blood, sampled on day 0 of AZD1222 vaccination. This TCR derives from an adult in good health. The chain is built from TRBV27 and TRBJ1-2; TRBD1 aligns across 7 bases. This CDR3 reads CASMLLSGGSGYTF. DNA for the CDR3: TGTGCCAGCATGCTTTTGTCAGGGGGTAGTGGCTACACCTTC.